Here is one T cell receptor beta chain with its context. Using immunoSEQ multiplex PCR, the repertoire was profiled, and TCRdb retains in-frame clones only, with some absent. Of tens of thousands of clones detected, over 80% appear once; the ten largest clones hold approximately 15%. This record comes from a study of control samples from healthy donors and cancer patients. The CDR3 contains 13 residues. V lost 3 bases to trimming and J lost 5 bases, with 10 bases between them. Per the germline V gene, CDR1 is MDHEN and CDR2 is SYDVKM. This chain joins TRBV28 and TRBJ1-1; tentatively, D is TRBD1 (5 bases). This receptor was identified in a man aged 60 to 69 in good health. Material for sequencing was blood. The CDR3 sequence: CASSFQGETEAFF. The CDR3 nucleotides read TGTGCCAGCAGTTTCCAGGGCGAGACTGAAGCTTTCTTT. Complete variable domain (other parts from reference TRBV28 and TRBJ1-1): DVKVTQSSRYLVKRTGEKVFLECVQDMDHENMFWYRQDPGLGLRLIYFSYDVKMKEKGDIPEGYSVSREKKERFSLILESASTNQTSMYLCASSFQGETEAFFGQGTRLTVV.